These T cell receptor beta chains were read from a single sample in a study of blood T cells in healthy people across ages. A single record per CDR3 protein comes from TCRdb applying MiXCR to the 5' RACE reads. Of roughly 1,500,000 distinct CDR3 sequences in the sample, around 36% were seen once. Sequencing used blood. The source is a woman in her thirties in good health. Each CDR3 is given without its conserved first and last residue. Each record gives: V gene, D gene, J gene, CDR3 protein. The D gene is left open where the match is weak.

TRBV20-1,NA,TRBJ2-7,SARDQGGTYEQY
TRBV4-1,TRBD2,TRBJ2-7,ASSPSGSGTSGAEQY
TRBV7-6,NA,TRBJ2-7,ASSPSSDSLYEQY
TRBV2,TRBD2,TRBJ2-3,ASSPPTSADTQY
TRBV10-3,NA,TRBJ2-5,AIREGGALATQY
TRBV24-1,NA,TRBJ2-7,ATSLGYEQY
TRBV6-2/TRBV6-3,NA,TRBJ2-7,ASSYSKVKLTYEQY
TRBV6-5,TRBD2,TRBJ2-5,ASRGLAGGKETQY
TRBV4-2,TRBD1,TRBJ1-2,ASSQVSGTGDGYT
TRBV10-3,TRBD1,TRBJ1-2,AVSSGTGDLYGYT
TRBV12-3/TRBV12-4,NA,TRBJ1-5,ASSWLEGGQPQH
TRBV7-9,NA,TRBJ2-1,ASSLHQGPYNEQF
TRBV20-1,NA,TRBJ1-2,SAEGDGYT
TRBV11-2,NA,TRBJ1-2,ASSWARRRGGYGYT
TRBV28,TRBD1,TRBJ1-1,ASTIRTGGVRNTEAF
TRBV7-8,TRBD1,TRBJ2-7,ASSSGTGYDEQY
TRBV7-2,NA,TRBJ2-7,ASTVTRGAYEQY
TRBV3-1,TRBD2,TRBJ2-2,ASSQDLLAGRVGELF
TRBV21-1,NA,TRBJ1-5,ASSKEEGQGYFCGNNQPQH
TRBV4-2,NA,TRBJ2-5,ASSQPPTFETQY
TRBV2,NA,TRBJ2-2,ASNLAKAGERF